This T cell receptor (beta chain) emerged from a study of long-term antiretroviral therapy in people with HIV. Across the study: Some samples came about a decade before the 2015 immediate-ART recommendation, and these were the earliest.

Sequencing relied on immunoSEQ assay v3.0, run at survey level. Profiling relied on immunoSEQ multiplex PCR, and the TCRdb table lists in-frame clones only, not all of them. Here the sample spans fewer than 35,000 clones, around 85% being singletons. Germline CDR1 is LNHDA and CDR2 is SQIVND (reference sequence). This CDR3 spans 15 amino acids. J was trimmed by 0 bases and V by 5 bases; bases with no gene match: 6. The specimen comprised unsorted PBMCs, sampled 3 years after starting antiretroviral therapy. This TCR derives from a man aged 35 to 55 with HIV. V and J are TRBV19 and TRBJ1-1; 7 nucleotides align to TRBD1. CDR3 bases: TGTGCCAGTAGTGCATCGACAGGGTTGAACACTGAAGCTTTCTTT. This sequence encodes CASSASTGLNTEAFF.